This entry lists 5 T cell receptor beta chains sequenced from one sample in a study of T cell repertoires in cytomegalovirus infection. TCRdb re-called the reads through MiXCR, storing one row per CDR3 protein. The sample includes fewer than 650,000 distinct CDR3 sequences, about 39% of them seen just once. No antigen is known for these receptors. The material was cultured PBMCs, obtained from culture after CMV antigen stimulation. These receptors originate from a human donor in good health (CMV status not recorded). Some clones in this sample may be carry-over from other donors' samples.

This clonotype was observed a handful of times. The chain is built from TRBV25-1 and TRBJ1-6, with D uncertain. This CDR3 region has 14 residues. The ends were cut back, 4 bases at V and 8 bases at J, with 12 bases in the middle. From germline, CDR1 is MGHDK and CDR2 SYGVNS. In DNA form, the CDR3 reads TGTGCCAGCAGTGTGGGTATGAGTGATTCACCCCTCCACTTT. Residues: CASSVGMSDSPLHF.

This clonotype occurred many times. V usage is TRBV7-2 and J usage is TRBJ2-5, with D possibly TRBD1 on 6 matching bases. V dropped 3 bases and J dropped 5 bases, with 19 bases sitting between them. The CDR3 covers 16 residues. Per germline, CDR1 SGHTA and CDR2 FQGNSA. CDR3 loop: CASSLSGHLIGETQYF. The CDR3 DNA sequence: TGTGCCAGCAGCTTGTCGGGACACCTGATCGGTGAGACCCAGTACTTC.

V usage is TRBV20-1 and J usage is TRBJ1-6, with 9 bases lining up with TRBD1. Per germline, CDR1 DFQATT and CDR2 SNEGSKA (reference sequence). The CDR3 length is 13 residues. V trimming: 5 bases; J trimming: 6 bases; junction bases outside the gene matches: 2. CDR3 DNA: TGCAGTGCTCCGACAGGGGGTAATTCACCCCTCCACTTT. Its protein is CSAPTGGNSPLHF.

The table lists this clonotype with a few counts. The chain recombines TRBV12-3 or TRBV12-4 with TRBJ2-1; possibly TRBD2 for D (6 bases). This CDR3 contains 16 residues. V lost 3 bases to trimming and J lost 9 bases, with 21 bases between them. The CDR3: CASSFGGLRLGGEQFF. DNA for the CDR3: TGTGCCAGCAGTTTTGGCGGACTACGCCTTGGCGGTGAGCAGTTCTTC.

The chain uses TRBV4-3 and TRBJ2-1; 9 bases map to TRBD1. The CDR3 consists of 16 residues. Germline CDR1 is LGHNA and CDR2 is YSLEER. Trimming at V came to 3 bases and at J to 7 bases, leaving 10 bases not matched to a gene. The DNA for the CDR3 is TGCGCCAGCAGCCAGGGACAGGGACCCCTCCGGAATGAGCAGTTCTTC. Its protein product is CASSQGQGPLRNEQFF.